The 8 T cell receptor beta chains in this list originate from one sample, sequenced in a study of CD8 T cells in ankylosing spondylitis. TCRdb processed the 5' RACE reads anew with MiXCR; each CDR3 protein has one entry. The table lists some 130,000 distinct CDR3 sequences, around 7.9% of them singletons. Sequenced: blood, either unsorted or a sorted T cell fraction (not recorded which). The receptors here all came from a female donor with ankylosing spondylitis or in good health (not recorded which).

The sample holds many counts of this clonotype. J is TRBJ2-2 and V is TRBV12-3 or TRBV12-4; D ambiguous. This CDR3 has 15 amino acids. V was cut by 5 bases and J by 4 bases, with 14 bases left in between. As DNA, the CDR3 is TGTGCCAGCAGTGCTGCCCCGAGATTCACCGGGGAGCTGTTTTTT. Amino acid sequence: CASSAAPRFTGELFF.

This clonotype was seen a handful of times. This chain links TRBV19 with TRBJ1-1; TRBD1 agrees at 9 bases. The CDR3 has 15 amino acids. Germline V lookup: CDR1 LNHDA, CDR2 SQIVND (reference sequence). V gave up 5 bases and J gave up 6 bases; unmatched junction bases: 10. CDR3 protein: CASSPSWTGVAEAFF. CDR3 DNA sequence: TGTGCCAGTAGTCCGTCCTGGACAGGGGTCGCTGAAGCTTTCTTT.

This clonotype was seen repeatedly, ten times or more. The V call is TRBV12-3 or TRBV12-4, the J call TRBJ1-1, with a weak D call TRBD1 (5 bases). The length of the CDR3 is 14 residues. Trimming took 8 bases from V and 2 from J, leaving 15 bases between them. DNA for the CDR3: TGTGCCAGCGAAACCGGGACGTCAAACACTGAAGCTTTCTTT. Translating it yields CASETGTSNTEAFF.

There are many counts of this clonotype. J is TRBJ1-2 and V is TRBV7-2, with 7 bases aligning to TRBD1. Germline assignment: CDR1 SGHTA and CDR2 FQGNSA. Trimming took 1 base from V and 4 from J; bases not matched to a gene: 6. This CDR3 spans 15 amino acids. CDR3 loop: CASSLGTGFSYGYTF. DNA for the CDR3: TGTGCCAGCAGCTTAGGGACAGGATTCTCCTATGGCTACACCTTC.

The table lists this clonotype with a few counts. This rearrangement joins TRBV7-9 to TRBJ2-2; a possible D gene is TRBD2 (5 bases). This CDR3 is 15 amino acids long. V was clipped by 4 bases and J by 4 bases, with 13 bases between them. Germline lookup yields CDR1 SEHNR and CDR2 FQNEAQ (reference sequence). CDR3 DNA sequence: TGTGCCAGCAGCTCTCCTCGGGGATCCACCGGGGAGCTGTTTTTT. It yields the protein CASSSPRGSTGELFF.

This clonotype came up a few times. Just one base apart from a much larger clone, this may be a read error. The V gene is TRBV12-3 or TRBV12-4, the J gene TRBJ2-3, with 11 bases identical to TRBD2. This CDR3 is built from 16 residues. The CDR3 sequence: CVSSLRLAGTTDTQYF. The CDR3 DNA reads as TGTGTCAGCAGTTTAAGACTAGCGGGGACCACAGATACGCAGTATTTT.

In its sample, this clonotype was seen many times. The rearrangement links TRBV12-3 or TRBV12-4 to TRBJ2-1; 10 nucleotides line up with TRBD2. Trimming at V came to 6 bases and at J to 8 bases, leaving 10 bases not matched to a gene. The CDR3 is 15 amino acids. CDR3 in amino acids: CASSLRSGGADEQFF. The DNA of the CDR3 is TGTGCCAGCAGCCTACGGAGCGGGGGGGCCGATGAGCAGTTCTTC.

The rearrangement links TRBV7-2 to TRBJ1-2; D gene uncertain. Trimming removed 1 base from V and 8 bases from J, with 11 bases in between. This CDR3 spans 13 amino acids. Germline CDR1 SGHTA, CDR2 FQGNSA. The CDR3 loop reads CASSLGGRRGYTF. CDR3 nucleotide sequence: TGTGCCAGCAGCTTAGGGGGTAGGCGAGGCTACACCTTC.